The T cell receptor beta chain under discussion was sequenced for a study of T-cell reconstitution after alpha-beta-depleted transplantation in children. The germline gives CDR1 SGHTA, CDR2 FQGNSA. The V end lost 5 bases, the J end lost 4 bases, and 18 bases lay between the germline ends. This CDR3 has 15 residues. Researchers prepared the TCRbeta library using unique molecular identifiers, the study reports. TCRdb re-derived calls from the PCR reads in MiXCR, one entry per CDR3 protein. The data show about 610,000 distinct CDR3 sequences, under 12% seen once. The chain couples TRBV7-2 to TRBJ2-7, with D perhaps TRBD1 (6 bases). The clonotype comes from a human donor who donated a stem cell graft to a child with acute myeloid leukemia. Material: PBMCs from the stem cell graft donor, obtained from the stem cell graft. The CDR3 reads CASSPRGRAHYEQYF. CDR3 coding DNA: TGTGCCAGCAGCCCCAGGGGCAGGGCCCATTACGAGCAGTACTTC.